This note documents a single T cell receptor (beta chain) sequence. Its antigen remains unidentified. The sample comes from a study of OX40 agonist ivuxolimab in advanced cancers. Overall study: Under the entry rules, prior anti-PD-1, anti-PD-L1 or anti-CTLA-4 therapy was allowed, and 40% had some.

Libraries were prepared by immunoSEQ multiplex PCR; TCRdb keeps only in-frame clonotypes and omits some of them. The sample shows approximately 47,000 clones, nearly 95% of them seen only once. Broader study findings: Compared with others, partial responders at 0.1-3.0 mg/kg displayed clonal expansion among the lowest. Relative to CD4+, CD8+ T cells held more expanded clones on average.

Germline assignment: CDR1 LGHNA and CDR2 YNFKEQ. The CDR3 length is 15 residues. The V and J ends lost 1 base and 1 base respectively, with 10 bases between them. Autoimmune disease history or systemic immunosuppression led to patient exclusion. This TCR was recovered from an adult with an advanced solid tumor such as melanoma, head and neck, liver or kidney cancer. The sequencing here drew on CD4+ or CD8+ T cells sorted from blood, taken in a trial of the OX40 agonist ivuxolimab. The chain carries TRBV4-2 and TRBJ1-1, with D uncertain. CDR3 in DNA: TGTGCCAGCAGCCAAGTGGACTCAACGAACACTGAAGCTTTCTTT. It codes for CASSQVDSTNTEAFF.